This T cell receptor (beta chain) came from a study of T cells in Graves' hyperthyroidism and ophthalmopathy. This clonotype was seen at least ten times. Amplification of TCR beta CDR3 regions used RNA as the template. HTBI primers were used for first-round RT-PCR of the TCR CDR3. One entry per CDR3 protein results from TCRdb running MiXCR on the multiplex PCR reads. Here the sample spans approximately 590,000 distinct CDR3 sequences, roughly 14% being singletons. V was clipped by 5 bases and J by 4 bases, with 15 bases between them. CDR1 is MNHNS, CDR2 SASEGT, per germline. CDR3 length: 15 amino acids.

Sequenced material: blood. This TCR derives from a woman in her twenties or thirties with Graves' hyperthyroidism. The V gene is TRBV6-1, the J gene TRBJ1-3; D not resolved. The CDR3 coding sequence is TGTGCCAGCAGTCCCAGCGGGGAACCAGGAAACACCATATATTTT. Protein: CASSPSGEPGNTIYF.